Given below is one TCR beta chain in context. This entry belongs to a study of blood T cell repertoires in COVID-19. Per germline, CDR1 MGHRA and CDR2 YSYEKL. The CDR3 is 14 residues long. Trimming removed 4 bases from V and 4 bases from J; junction bases left unmatched: 5. Authors' processing steps: Estimates of nucleated cell counts were drawn from the amplification of reference gene primers. TCRdb's table, derived via immunoSEQ multiplex PCR, lists solely in-frame clones and lacks some. The V and J calls and clone size come from that table; D and trimming were worked out from the DNA. The sample carries around 200,000 clones, approximately 87% recorded once.

The gene calls are TRBV4-1 and TRBJ2-5; 8 positions agree with TRBD1. The receptor's source is a woman in her fifties or sixties with COVID-19, enrolled during active disease. Specimen: peripheral blood. The CDR3 DNA reads TGCGCCAGCAGCCCAAGGACAGGGCGAGAGACCCAGTACTTC. This codes for CASSPRTGRETQYF.